The 20 T cell receptor beta chains reported below all come from one sample, sequenced in a study of cytomegalovirus exposure and HLA in healthy donors. Primers: 60 Vbeta forward and 13 Jbeta reverse. Assay used: immunoSEQ multiplex PCR; TCRdb lists only in-frame clones, some missing. This table holds approximately 88,000 clones, roughly four fifths found once. The sequenced sample was PBMCs. The receptors were sampled from a man aged 25 to 40 in good health and CMV-seronegative.

This chain connects TRBV28 to TRBJ2-7, with 10 bases fitting TRBD2. V lost 5 bases and J lost 6; bases outside the gene matches: 7. Germline V gives CDR1 MDHEN, CDR2 SYDVKM. The CDR3 loop spans 14 amino acids. The CDR3 DNA reads TGTGCCAGCAGTGAAGCGGGAGGGGGCCGCGAGCAGTACTTC. It yields the protein CASSEAGGGREQYF.

The rearrangement links TRBV7-2 to TRBJ2-2, with 12 bases fitting TRBD2. The CDR3 has 17 amino acids. Germline assignment: CDR1 SGHTA and CDR2 FQGNSA. The ends lost 5 bases at V and 5 bases at J; junction bases unmatched: 9. The CDR3 spells CASSPHSLAGGTGELFF. Here the CDR3 DNA reads TGTGCCAGCAGCCCCCACTCTCTAGCGGGGGGGACCGGGGAGCTGTTTTTT. The full variable domain, in which reference TRBV7-2 and TRBJ2-2 provide the parts outside the CDR3, is GAGVSQSPSNKVTEKGKDVELRCDPISGHTALYWYRQSLGQGLEFLIYFQGNSAPDKSGLPSDRFSAERTGGSVSTLTIQRTQQEDSAVYLCASSPHSLAGGTGELFFGEGSRLTVL.

In nucleotides, the CDR3 is TGTGCCAGCAGCTTGGAGGCTCGGGTCCCCAGGGCAAATGGCTACACCTTC. Translating gives CASSLEARVPRANGYTF. The genes are TRBV5-6 and TRBJ1-2; a weak D match, TRBD1 (5 bases). V was trimmed by 0 bases and J by 6 bases, leaving 21 bases between them. Germline V CDR1 and CDR2: SGHDT, YYEEEE. The CDR3 contains 17 residues.

The chain uses TRBV11-2 and TRBJ1-5; TRBD1 matches at 7 bases. The CDR3 spans 13 residues. Germline V gene lookup returns CDR1 SGHAT and CDR2 FQNNGV. Germline trimming cut 5 bases from V and 7 bases from J; bases unmatched to any gene: 5. Written as DNA, the CDR3 is TGTGCCAGCAGCGTACAGGGGTCCCAGCCCCAGCATTTT. Its translation is CASSVQGSQPQHF.

This chain connects TRBV6-5 to TRBJ1-1; possible D gene TRBD1, 5 bases. The CDR3 loop spans 12 amino acids. Trimming stripped 5 bases from V and 1 base from J, with 5 bases between. The germline V gene encodes CDR1 MNHEY and CDR2 SVGAGI. The CDR3: CASSQGNTEAFF. As DNA, the CDR3 is TGTGCCAGCAGTCAGGGGAACACTGAAGCTTTCTTT.

This clone has a handful of counts. The chain recombines TRBV4-3 with TRBJ1-1; 11 bases line up with TRBD1. V shed 1 base, J shed 0 bases, and the junction held 7 bases outside the gene matches. Germline V CDR1 and CDR2: LGHNA, YSLEER. The CDR3 covers 18 residues. The CDR3 DNA is TGCGCCAGCAGCCAAGTAGGGACAGGGGGATTCTTGAACACTGAAGCTTTCTTT. Its translation is CASSQVGTGGFLNTEAFF.

In its sample, this clone was seen once. This chain connects TRBV28 to TRBJ2-5, with D possibly TRBD1 on 6 matching bases. The DNA end is more similar to TRBJ2-7, so the J call may be wrong. This CDR3 contains 17 residues. Germline V gene data show CDR1 as MDHEN and CDR2 as SYDVKM. The CDR3 loop is CASSLLLEDRNSYEQYF. DNA for the CDR3: TGTGCCAGCAGTTTACTTCTCGAAGACAGGAACTCCTACGAGCAGTACTTC.

The genes are TRBV6-1 and TRBJ2-7, with D hard to call. Trimming stripped 3 bases from V and 3 bases from J, with 9 bases between. Germline CDR1 is MNHNS and CDR2 is SASEGT. This CDR3 comprises 13 residues. The CDR3 DNA sequence: TGTGCCAGCAGTGAGATGCATAGCTACGAGCAGTACTTC. Translation gives CASSEMHSYEQYF.

This chain joins TRBV19 and TRBJ2-7; 8 bases match TRBD2. V was clipped by 1 base and J by 0 bases; unmatched bases: 11. CDR3 length: 18 amino acids. CDR1 and CDR2 (germline): LNHDA, SQIVND (reference sequence). CDR3 amino acids: CASSIGGSSGRNSYEQYF. The CDR3 nucleotides read TGTGCCAGTAGTATAGGAGGATCTAGCGGGCGAAACTCCTACGAGCAGTACTTC.

This clone was recorded a few times. The gene calls are TRBV30 and TRBJ2-3, with 7 bases aligning to TRBD2. This CDR3 is 14 amino acids long. V lost 3 bases and J lost 0; bases outside the gene matches: 3. The germline CDR1 and CDR2 sequences are GTSNPN and SVGIG (reference sequence). The CDR3 DNA is TGTGCCTGGAGGCTAGCGGTTAGCACAGATACGCAGTATTTT. It is translated as CAWRLAVSTDTQYF.

This clone was counted a few times. The CDR3 loop reads CASSYSGRGSYYGYTF. CDR3 nucleotide sequence: TGTGCCAGCAGTTACTCGGGCAGGGGTTCGTACTATGGCTACACCTTC. The rearrangement uses TRBV6-5 and TRBJ1-2; TRBD1 is a possible D gene (6 bases). This CDR3 comprises 16 residues. Germline CDR1 MNHEY, CDR2 SVGAGI. The ends were cut back, 0 bases at V and 3 bases at J, with 14 bases in the middle.

V usage is TRBV27 and J usage is TRBJ2-7, with D possibly matching TRBD1 (6 bases). The germline V gene encodes CDR1 MNHEY and CDR2 SMNVEV (reference sequence). The CDR3 has 14 amino acids. V lost 1 base and J lost 3, with 10 bases in between. Here the CDR3 reads CASSLYWDNYEQYF. The DNA for the CDR3 is TGTGCCAGCAGTTTATATTGGGACAACTACGAGCAGTACTTC.

The chain uses TRBV5-4 and TRBJ2-7; 11 nucleotides match TRBD2. The V segment lost 0 bases and the J segment 2 bases; nucleotides outside the gene matches: 1. The CDR3 sequence is 15 residues long. The V gene's germline CDR1 is SGHNT and CDR2 YYREEE (reference sequence). CDR3 in DNA: TGTGCCAGCAGCTTGGTACTAGCGGGGGCCTACGAGCAGTACTTC. Translating gives CASSLVLAGAYEQYF.

V and J are TRBV9 and TRBJ1-2; maybe TRBD1 (5 bases). Trimming removed 1 base from V and 2 bases from J, with 21 bases in between. CDR3 size: 18 residues. Germline V lookup: CDR1 SGDLS, CDR2 YYNGEE. The CDR3 loop reads CASSVTGPLGGYNYGYTF. DNA of the CDR3: TGTGCCAGCAGCGTAACCGGACCTCTGGGGGGGTACAACTATGGCTACACCTTC. The whole variable domain, remainder taken from reference TRBV9 and TRBJ1-2, is DSGVTQTPKHLITATGQRVTLRCSPRSGDLSVYWYQQSLDQGLQFLIQYYNGEERAKGNILERFSAQQFPDLHSELNLSSLELGDSALYFCASSVTGPLGGYNYGYTFGSGTRLTVV.

This rearrangement joins TRBV7-8 to TRBJ2-1; perhaps TRBD1 as D (6 bases). This CDR3 region has 15 residues. The germline CDR1 and CDR2 sequences are SGHVS and FQNEAQ. Trimming removed 1 base at V and 4 bases at J, with 11 bases between. Here the CDR3 DNA reads TGTGCCAGCAGCTTAGTCAGGGGCCTATACAATGAGCAGTTCTTC. Its translation: CASSLVRGLYNEQFF.

This chain uses TRBV7-9 with TRBJ1-3; D not resolved. Per germline, CDR1 SEHNR and CDR2 FQNEAQ (reference sequence). The CDR3 covers 13 residues. Trimming removed 8 bases from V and 2 bases from J, with 10 bases in between. The CDR3 region is CASESPTGNTIYF. The CDR3, as DNA: TGTGCCAGCGAGAGTCCCACTGGAAACACCATATATTTT.

This chain uses TRBV10-3 with TRBJ2-2; TRBD1 matches 9 bases. Germline assignment: CDR1 ENHRY and CDR2 SYGVKD. After removal of 9 bases from V and 6 bases from J, the junction contained 5 bases not matched to a gene. CDR3 length equals 13 residues. CDR3 residues: CAIQGASPGELFF. CDR3 sequence (DNA): TGTGCCATACAGGGGGCTTCACCCGGGGAGCTGTTTTTT.

The chain uses TRBV28 and TRBJ2-7, with unresolved D. V was cut by 2 bases and J by 2 bases, with 10 bases left in between. The CDR3 extends over 14 amino acids. Germline lookup yields CDR1 MDHEN and CDR2 SYDVKM. This CDR3 is CASSLAVDTYEQYF. The CDR3 DNA reads TGTGCCAGCAGTTTAGCGGTGGATACCTACGAGCAGTACTTC.

This clone was seen just once. The chain uses TRBV5-5 and TRBJ1-2; 7 nucleotides line up with TRBD1. The V gene's germline CDR1 is SGHKS and CDR2 YYEKEE (reference sequence). CDR3 size: 15 residues. The ends lost 2 bases at V and 1 base at J; junction bases unmatched: 5. The CDR3 region is CASSLRAGGNYGYTF. The DNA for the CDR3 is TGTGCCAGCAGCTTAAGGGCAGGGGGTAACTATGGCTACACCTTC.

The genes are TRBV13 and TRBJ2-1; TRBD2 matches 7 bases. There are 14 residues in the CDR3. Losses at the gene ends were 3 bases for V and 4 bases for J; bases not matched to a gene: 3. Germline CDR1 and CDR2: PRHDT and FYEKMQ (reference sequence). The CDR3 DNA sequence: TGTGCCAGCAGCTTCGGGAGGCCGTACAATGAGCAGTTCTTC. Its protein is CASSFGRPYNEQFF.